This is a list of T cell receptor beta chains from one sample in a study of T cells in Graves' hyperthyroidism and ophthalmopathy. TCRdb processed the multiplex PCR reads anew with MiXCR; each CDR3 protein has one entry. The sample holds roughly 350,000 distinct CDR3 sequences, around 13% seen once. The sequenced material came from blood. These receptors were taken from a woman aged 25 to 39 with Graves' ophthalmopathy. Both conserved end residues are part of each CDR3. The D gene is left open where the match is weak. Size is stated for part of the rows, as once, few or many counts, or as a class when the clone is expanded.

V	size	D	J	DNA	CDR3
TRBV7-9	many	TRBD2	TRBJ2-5	TGTGCCAGCAGCTTAAGCGGACTAGCGGGGTCTGAGACCCAGTACTTC	CASSLSGLAGSETQYF
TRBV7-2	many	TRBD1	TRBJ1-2	TGTGCCAGCAGTTCGACAGGGTTTACGTATGGCTACACCTTC	CASSSTGFTYGYTF
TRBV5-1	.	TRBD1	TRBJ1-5	TGCGCCAGCAGCTTGACCGGGACAGGGGGGCAGCCCCAGCATTTT	CASSLTGTGGQPQHF
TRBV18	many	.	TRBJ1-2	TGTGCCAGCTCACCGACAGGATCTTATAACTATGGCTACACCTTC	CASSPTGSYNYGYTF
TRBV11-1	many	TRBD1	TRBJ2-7	TGTGCCAGCAGCTTAGACAGGGGCCCCTACGAGCAGTACTTC	CASSLDRGPYEQYF
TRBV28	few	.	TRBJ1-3	TGTGCCAGCAGTGGAGGGGGGAGCTCTGGAAACACCATATATTTT	CASSGGGSSGNTIYF
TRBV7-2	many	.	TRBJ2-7	TGTGCCAGCAGCTCTAGACGCGGAGCGGCGTACTTC	CASSSRRGAAYF
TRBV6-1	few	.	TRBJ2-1	TGTGCCAGCAGTCCGAGTGGCGATGAGCAGTTCTTC	CASSPSGDEQFF
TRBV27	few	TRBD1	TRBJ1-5	TGTGCCAGCAGTTCTCGACAGGGGATAACCACAGATACGCAGCATTTT	CASSSRQGITTDTQHF
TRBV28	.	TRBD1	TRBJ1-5	TGTGCGATGAGACAGGGAATTGATCAGCCCCAGCATTTT	CAMRQGIDQPQHF
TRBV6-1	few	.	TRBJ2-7	TGTGCCAGCAATAGATTAGGGCAGAAGAAAGACGAGCAGTACTTC	CASNRLGQKKDEQYF
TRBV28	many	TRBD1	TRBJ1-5	TGTGCCAGCAGTCCACATGGACAGGGCCGTCAGCCCCAGCATTTT	CASSPHGQGRQPQHF
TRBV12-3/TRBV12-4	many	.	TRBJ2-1	TGTGCCAGCAGTTTACGGGGGGGGACAGGGCGGAAAAACAATGAGCAGTTCTTC	CASSLRGGTGRKNNEQFF